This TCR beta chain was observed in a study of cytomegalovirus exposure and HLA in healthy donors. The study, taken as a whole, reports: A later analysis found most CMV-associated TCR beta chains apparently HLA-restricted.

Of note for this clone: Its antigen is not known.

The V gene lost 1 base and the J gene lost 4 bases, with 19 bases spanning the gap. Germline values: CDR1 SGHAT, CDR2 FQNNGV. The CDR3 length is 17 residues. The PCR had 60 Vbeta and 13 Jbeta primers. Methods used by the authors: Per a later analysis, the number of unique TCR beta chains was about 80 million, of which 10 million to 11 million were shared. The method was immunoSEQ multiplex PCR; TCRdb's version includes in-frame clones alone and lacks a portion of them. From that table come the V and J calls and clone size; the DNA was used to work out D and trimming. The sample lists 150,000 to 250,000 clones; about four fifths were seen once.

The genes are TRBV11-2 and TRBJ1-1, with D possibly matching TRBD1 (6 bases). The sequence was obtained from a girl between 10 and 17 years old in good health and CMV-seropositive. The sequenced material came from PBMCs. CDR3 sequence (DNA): TGTGCCAGCAGCTTAGGGGAATGGGGGCGCGATTTCACTGAAGCTTTCTTT. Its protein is CASSLGEWGRDFTEAFF. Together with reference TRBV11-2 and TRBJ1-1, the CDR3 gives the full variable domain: EAGVAQSPRYKIIEKRQSVAFWCNPISGHATLYWYQQILGQGPKLLIQFQNNGVVDDSQLPKDRFSAERLKGVDSTLKIQPAKLEDSAVYLCASSLGEWGRDFTEAFFGQGTRLTVV.